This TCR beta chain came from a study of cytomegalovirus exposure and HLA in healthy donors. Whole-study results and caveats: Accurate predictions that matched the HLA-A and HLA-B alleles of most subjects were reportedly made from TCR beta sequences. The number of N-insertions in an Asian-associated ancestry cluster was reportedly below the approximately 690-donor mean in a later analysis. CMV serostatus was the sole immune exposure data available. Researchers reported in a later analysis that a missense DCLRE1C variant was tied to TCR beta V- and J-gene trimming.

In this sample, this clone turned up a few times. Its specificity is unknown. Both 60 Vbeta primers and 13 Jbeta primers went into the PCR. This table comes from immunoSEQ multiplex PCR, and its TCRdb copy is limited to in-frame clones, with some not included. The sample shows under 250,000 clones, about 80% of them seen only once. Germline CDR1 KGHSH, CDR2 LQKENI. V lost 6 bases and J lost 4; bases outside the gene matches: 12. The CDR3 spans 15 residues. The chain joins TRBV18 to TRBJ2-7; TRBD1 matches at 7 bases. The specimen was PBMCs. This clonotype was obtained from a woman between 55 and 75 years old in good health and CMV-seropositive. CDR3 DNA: TGTGCCAGCTCCCCCTCTCAGGGGGTTATTTACGAGCAGTACTTC. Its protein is CASSPSQGVIYEQYF.